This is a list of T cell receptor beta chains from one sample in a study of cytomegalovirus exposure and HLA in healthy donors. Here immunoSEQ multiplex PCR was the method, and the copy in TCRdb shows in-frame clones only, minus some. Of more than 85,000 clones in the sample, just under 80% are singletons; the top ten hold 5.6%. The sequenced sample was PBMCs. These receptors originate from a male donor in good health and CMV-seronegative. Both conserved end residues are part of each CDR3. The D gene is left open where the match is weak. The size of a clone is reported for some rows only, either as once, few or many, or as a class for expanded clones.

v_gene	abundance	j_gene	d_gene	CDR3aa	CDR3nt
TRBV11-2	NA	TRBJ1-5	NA	CASSLDREQPQHF	TGTGCCAGCAGCTTAGATCGGGAGCAGCCCCAGCATTTT
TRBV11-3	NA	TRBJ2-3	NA	CASLDRDRTDTQYF	TGTGCCAGTCTAGACCGGGATCGGACAGATACGCAGTATTTT
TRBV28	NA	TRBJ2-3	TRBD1	CATWTGITDTQYF	TGTGCCACCTGGACAGGGATAACAGATACGCAGTATTTT
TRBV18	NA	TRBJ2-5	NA	CASSGASETQYF	TGTGCCAGCTCGGGGGCGTCCGAGACCCAGTACTTC
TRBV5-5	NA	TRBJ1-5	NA	CASSLSPGTPSNQPQHF	TGTGCCAGCAGCTTATCTCCCGGGACACCCAGCAATCAGCCCCAGCATTTT
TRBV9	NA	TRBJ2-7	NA	CASSPDSWGEQYF	TGTGCCAGCAGCCCAGACAGCTGGGGCGAGCAGTACTTC
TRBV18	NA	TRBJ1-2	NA	CASSPLPDSSYGYTF	TGTGCCAGCTCACCACTCCCGGACAGTAGCTATGGCTACACCTTC
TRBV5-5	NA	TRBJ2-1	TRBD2	CASTIRSSGIIVDEQFF	TGTGCCAGCACCATTCGGTCTAGCGGGATAATTGTAGATGAGCAGTTCTTC
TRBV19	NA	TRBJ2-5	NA	CASSIGAQGRWETQYF	TGTGCCAGTAGTATAGGCGCGCAGGGGAGATGGGAGACCCAGTACTTC
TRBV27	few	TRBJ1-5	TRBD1	CASSYRQGGQPQHF	TGTGCCAGCAGTTACCGACAGGGCGGGCAGCCCCAGCATTTT
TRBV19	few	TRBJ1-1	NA	CASRIGRANTEAFF	TGTGCCAGTAGAATTGGCAGGGCGAACACTGAAGCTTTCTTT
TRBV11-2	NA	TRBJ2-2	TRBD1	CASSWDRETGELFF	TGTGCCAGCAGCTGGGACAGGGAAACCGGGGAGCTGTTTTTT
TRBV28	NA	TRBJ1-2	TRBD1	CASTHDRGYGYTF	TGTGCCAGCACCCACGACAGGGGTTATGGCTACACCTTC
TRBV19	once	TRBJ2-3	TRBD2	CASSKGLARLGDTQYF	TGTGCCAGTAGTAAAGGACTAGCGAGGTTGGGAGATACGCAGTATTTT
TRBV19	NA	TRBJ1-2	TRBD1	CASSIGTVPGYTF	TGTGCCAGTAGTATCGGGACAGTTCCTGGCTACACCTTC
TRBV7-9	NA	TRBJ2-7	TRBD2	CASSLRSGSRSYEQYF	TGTGCCAGCAGCTTACGTAGCGGGAGTCGCTCCTACGAGCAGTACTTC
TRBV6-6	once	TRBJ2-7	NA	CASSSQGKGAYEQYF	TGTGCCAGCAGTTCCCAGGGTAAAGGAGCCTACGAGCAGTACTTC
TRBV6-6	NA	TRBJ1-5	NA	CASSPGFSGQPQHF	TGTGCCAGCAGTCCAGGGTTTTCCGGACAGCCCCAGCATTTT
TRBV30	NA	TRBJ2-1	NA	CAWRKGGSNEQFF	TGTGCCTGGCGAAAAGGGGGTTCCAATGAGCAGTTCTTC
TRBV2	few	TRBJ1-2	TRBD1	CASSDEGAGGYTF	TGTGCCAGCAGTGACGAGGGGGCAGGGGGCTACACCTTC
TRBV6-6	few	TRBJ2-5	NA	CASSGGFSETQYF	TGTGCCAGCAGTGGGGGGTTCTCAGAGACCCAGTACTTC
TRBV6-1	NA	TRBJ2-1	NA	CASSGGTELLNEQFF	TGTGCCAGCAGTGGCGGGACAGAGCTACTCAATGAGCAGTTCTTC
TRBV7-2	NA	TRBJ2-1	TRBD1	CASSHGQGHNEQFF	TGTGCCAGCAGCCACGGACAGGGACACAATGAGCAGTTCTTC
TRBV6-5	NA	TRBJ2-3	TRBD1	CASSYQGVTDTQYF	TGTGCCAGCAGTTATCAGGGGGTAACAGATACGCAGTATTTT
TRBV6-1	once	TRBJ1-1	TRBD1	CASTLGQLNTEAFF	TGTGCCAGCACCTTGGGACAGCTGAACACTGAAGCTTTCTTT
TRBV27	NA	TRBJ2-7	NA	CASSLYTAPHEQYF	TGTGCCAGCAGTTTATATACAGCCCCCCACGAGCAGTACTTC
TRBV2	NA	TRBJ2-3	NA	CASSEALREDTQYF	TGTGCCAGCAGTGAAGCGCTTCGGGAAGATACGCAGTATTTT
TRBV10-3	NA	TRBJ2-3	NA	CAINGGDTQYF	TGTGCCATCAACGGAGGGGATACGCAGTATTTT
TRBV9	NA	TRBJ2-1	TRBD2	CASSSEGGTSGTSTDEQFF	TGTGCCAGCAGCTCCGAGGGAGGGACTAGCGGGACGTCCACCGATGAGCAGTTCTTC
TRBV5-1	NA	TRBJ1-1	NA	CASSGGDTEAFF	TGCGCCAGCAGTGGAGGGGACACTGAAGCTTTCTTT
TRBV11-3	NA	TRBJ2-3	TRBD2	CASSLGPRLAGSDTQYF	TGTGCCAGCAGCTTAGGCCCCAGACTAGCGGGGAGCGATACGCAGTATTTT
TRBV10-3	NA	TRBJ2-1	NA	CAIRLNQGGQNYNEQFF	TGTGCCATCAGACTAAACCAGGGGGGTCAAAATTACAATGAGCAGTTCTTC
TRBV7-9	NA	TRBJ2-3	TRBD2	CSSRTETSRYTDTQYF	TGTTCCAGCAGAACAGAGACTAGCCGATACACAGATACGCAGTATTTT
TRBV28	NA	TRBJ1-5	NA	CASRKRISDQPQHF	TGTGCCAGCAGGAAGAGGATAAGTGATCAGCCCCAGCATTTT
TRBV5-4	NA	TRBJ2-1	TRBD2	CASSFGLASENEQFF	TGTGCCAGCAGTTTCGGACTAGCCTCTGAAAATGAGCAGTTCTTC
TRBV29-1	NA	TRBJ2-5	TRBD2	CSGTLAGRETQYF	TGCAGCGGAACGTTAGCGGGACGGGAGACCCAGTACTTC
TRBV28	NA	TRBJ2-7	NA	CASSYRAGFSSYEQYF	TGTGCCAGCAGTTACCGAGCCGGGTTCAGCTCCTACGAGCAGTACTTC
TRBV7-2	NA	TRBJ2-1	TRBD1	CASSLASTGVYNEQFF	TGTGCCAGCAGCTTAGCCTCGACAGGGGTATACAATGAGCAGTTCTTC
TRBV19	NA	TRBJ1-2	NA	CASSMGLNYGYTF	TGTGCCAGTAGTATGGGCCTTAACTATGGCTACACCTTC
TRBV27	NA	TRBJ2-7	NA	CATKDRSYEQYF	TGTGCCACCAAGGACAGATCCTACGAGCAGTACTTC
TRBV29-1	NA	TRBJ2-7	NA	CSVVQAGVQGGEQYF	TGCAGCGTGGTTCAGGCTGGGGTGCAGGGTGGCGAGCAGTACTTC
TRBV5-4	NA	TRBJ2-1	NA	CASSSTGSSRNEQFF	TGTGCCAGCAGCTCTACAGGTTCCTCCAGGAATGAGCAGTTCTTC
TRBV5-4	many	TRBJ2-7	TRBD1	CASSRDRGAYEQYF	TGTGCCAGCAGTAGAGACAGGGGAGCCTACGAGCAGTACTTC
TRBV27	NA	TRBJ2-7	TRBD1	CASTGDSSYEQYF	TGTGCCAGCACCGGGGACAGCTCCTACGAGCAGTACTTC
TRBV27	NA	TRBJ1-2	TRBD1	CASSSLQGASGYTF	TGTGCCAGCAGTTCACTACAGGGGGCGAGTGGCTACACCTTC
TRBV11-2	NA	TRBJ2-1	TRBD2	CASSLGASGRSSNEQFF	TGTGCCAGCAGCTTAGGGGCTAGCGGGAGGTCCTCTAATGAGCAGTTCTTC
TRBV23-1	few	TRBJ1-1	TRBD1	CASSQGGGQGRSTEAFF	TGCGCCAGCAGTCAAGGAGGGGGACAGGGGAGGAGCACTGAAGCTTTCTTT
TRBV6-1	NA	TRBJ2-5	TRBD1	CASSRTGRETQYF	TGTGCCAGCAGCAGGACAGGGAGAGAGACCCAGTACTTC
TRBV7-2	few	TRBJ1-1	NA	CASSWDAQGGAEAFF	TGTGCCAGCAGCTGGGATGCACAGGGTGGGGCTGAAGCTTTCTTT
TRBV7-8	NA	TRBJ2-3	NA	CASSGGRDTGLGAQYF	TGTGCCAGCAGCGGTGGCCGGGACACCGGCCTTGGGGCGCAGTATTTT
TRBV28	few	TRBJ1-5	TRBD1	CASSLTGVGNQPQHF	TGTGCCAGCAGTTTAACAGGGGTCGGCAATCAGCCCCAGCATTTT
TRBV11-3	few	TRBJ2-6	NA	CASSSPTAEPSGANVLTF	TGTGCCAGCAGCTCCCCGACAGCTGAACCCTCTGGGGCCAACGTCCTGACTTTC
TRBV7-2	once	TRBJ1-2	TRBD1	CASSLSSGQGDYGYTF	TGTGCCAGCAGCTTAAGTTCAGGACAGGGTGACTATGGCTACACCTTC
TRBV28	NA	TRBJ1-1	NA	CASSDGGRAAFF	TGTGCCAGCAGTGATGGGGGGAGAGCAGCTTTCTTT
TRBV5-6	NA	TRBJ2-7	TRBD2	CASSSSWTSGFAYEQYF	TGTGCCAGCAGCTCCTCCTGGACTAGCGGATTCGCCTACGAGCAGTACTTC
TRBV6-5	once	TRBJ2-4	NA	CASSYGGPGQNIQYF	TGTGCCAGCAGTTACGGGGGCCCAGGGCAAAACATTCAGTACTTC
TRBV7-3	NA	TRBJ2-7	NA	CASSLYGGMGEQYF	TGTGCCAGCAGCTTATACGGCGGGATGGGCGAGCAGTACTTC
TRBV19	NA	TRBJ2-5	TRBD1	CASQPTRQGQETQYF	TGTGCCAGTCAACCAACCCGACAGGGCCAAGAGACCCAGTACTTC
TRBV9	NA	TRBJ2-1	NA	CASSVDSGNNEQFF	TGTGCCAGCAGCGTAGACTCGGGTAACAATGAGCAGTTCTTC
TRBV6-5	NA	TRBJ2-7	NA	CASSYVRGAASEQYF	TGTGCCAGCAGTTACGTACGGGGGGCCGCCTCCGAGCAGTACTTC